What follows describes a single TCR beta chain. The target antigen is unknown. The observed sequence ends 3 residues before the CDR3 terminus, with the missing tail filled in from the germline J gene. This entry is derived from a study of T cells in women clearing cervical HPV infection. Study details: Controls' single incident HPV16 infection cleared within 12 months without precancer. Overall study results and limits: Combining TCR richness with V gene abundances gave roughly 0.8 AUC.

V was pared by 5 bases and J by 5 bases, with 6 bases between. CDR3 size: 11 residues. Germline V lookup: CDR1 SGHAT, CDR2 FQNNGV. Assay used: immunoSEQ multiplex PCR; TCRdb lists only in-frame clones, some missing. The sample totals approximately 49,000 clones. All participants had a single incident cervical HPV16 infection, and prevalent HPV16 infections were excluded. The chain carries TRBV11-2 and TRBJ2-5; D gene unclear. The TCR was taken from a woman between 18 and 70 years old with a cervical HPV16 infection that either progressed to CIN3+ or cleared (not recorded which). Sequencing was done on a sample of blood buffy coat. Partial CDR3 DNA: TGTGCCAGCAGCCCTAGGGAGACC. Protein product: CASSPRET. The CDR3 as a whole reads CASSPRETQYF.